These 18 T cell receptor beta chains were all obtained from the same sample, sequenced in a study of cytomegalovirus exposure and HLA in healthy donors. The PCR made use of 60 Vbeta and 13 Jbeta primers. The repertoire was sequenced with immunoSEQ multiplex PCR; TCRdb's copy has only in-frame clones and lacks some. The data hold some 77,000 clones, with about 80% observed a single time. The sample comprised PBMCs. The receptors come from a man between 25 and 39 years old in good health and CMV-seronegative.

V usage is TRBV27 and J usage is TRBJ2-1; D is perhaps TRBD1 (5 bases). V lost 6 bases and J 7 bases, leaving 19 bases between the germline ends. The CDR3 has 15 residues. Germline CDR1 is MNHEY and CDR2 is SMNVEV (reference sequence). The DNA for the CDR3 is TGTGCCAGCAGCCTTTACACCCCCAGGGTAAATGAGCAGTTCTTC. This sequence encodes CASSLYTPRVNEQFF.

The V gene is TRBV7-2, the J gene TRBJ2-1; TRBD1 is a possible D gene (5 bases). Trimming left V 0 bases short and J 9 bases short, with 12 bases between. Germline V lookup: CDR1 SGHTA, CDR2 FQGNSA. The CDR3 runs to 14 residues. CDR3 DNA: TGTGCCAGCAGCTTAGCTCTTCAGGGTGGTGAGCAGTTCTTC. Its protein product is CASSLALQGGEQFF.

This chain connects TRBV21-1 to TRBJ1-4; TRBD1 is the table's D call and was not checked against the DNA. TRBV21-1 is annotated as a pseudogene. The CDR3 covers 15 residues. The CDR3 region is CASSIFGTGCKKLFF. CDR3 DNA sequence: TGTGCCAGCAGCATTTTCGGGACAGGGTGTAAAAAACTGTTTTTT.

This chain uses TRBV6-6 with TRBJ2-4; a weak D match, TRBD2 (7 bases). Germline V gives CDR1 MNHNY, CDR2 SVGAGI (reference sequence). Trimming cost V 5 bases and J 2 bases, with 16 bases left between them. The CDR3 sequence is 16 residues long. The CDR3 coding sequence is TGTGCCAGCAGTCCTAGGGAGGGGGGGACCAAAAACATTCAGTACTTC. This translates into CASSPREGGTKNIQYF.

This chain joins TRBV6-1 and TRBJ2-7; D is perhaps TRBD1 (5 bases). CDR3 size: 15 residues. Between the trimmed V and J ends, which lost 2 bases and 2 bases, there was a span of 13 bases. Germline V gene sequence: CDR1 MNHNS, CDR2 SASEGT. CDR3 DNA: TGTGCCAGCAGTGAATATGGGGCAGGGACCTACGAGCAGTACTTC. Its translation is CASSEYGAGTYEQYF.

CDR3 sequence reads: CASSFYSGPTEAFF. The CDR3 DNA reads TGTGCCAGCAGTTTTTATTCGGGTCCCACTGAAGCTTTCTTT. V usage is TRBV14 and J usage is TRBJ1-1; no clear D. The germline CDR1 and CDR2 sequences are SGHDN and FVKESK. The V end was cut by 6 bases, the J end by 4 bases, with 15 bases between. The CDR3 is made up of 14 amino acids.

V usage is TRBV7-9 and J usage is TRBJ2-1; the match to TRBD2 covers 8 bases. Unmatched junction bases numbered 7, after V lost 5 bases and J lost 4 bases. Per the germline V gene, CDR1 is SEHNR and CDR2 is FQNEAQ (reference sequence). The CDR3 totals 15 residues. The CDR3 region is CASSTGGPPYNEQFF. The CDR3, as DNA: TGTGCCAGCAGCACGGGGGGGCCCCCTTACAATGAGCAGTTCTTC.

The chain is built from TRBV28 and TRBJ2-7, with 9 positions matching TRBD1. After removal of 7 bases from V and 2 bases from J, the junction contained 3 bases not matched to a gene. Germline V CDR1 and CDR2: MDHEN, SYDVKM. This CDR3 is built from 13 residues. The CDR3 spells CASKRQGAYEQYF. CDR3 nucleotide sequence: TGTGCCAGCAAAAGACAGGGGGCCTACGAGCAGTACTTC.

V gene TRBV7-2 combines with J gene TRBJ1-2; perhaps TRBD1 as D (6 bases). Trimming took off 4 bases at V and 5 bases at J, with 8 bases between the two ends. This CDR3 comprises 12 residues. CDR1 and CDR2 from the germline V gene are SGHTA and FQGNSA. CDR3 protein: CASSSQGYGYTF. In DNA, the CDR3 is TGTGCCAGCAGCTCACAGGGTTATGGCTACACCTTC.

CDR3 DNA sequence: TGTGCCAGCAGTTACCCCCGGGACAGAATTAATCAGCCCCAGCATTTT. This encodes CASSYPRDRINQPQHF. The chain recombines TRBV6-6 with TRBJ1-5, with TRBD1 identical over 7 bases. Per germline, CDR1 MNHNY and CDR2 SVGAGI (reference sequence). Trimming removed 2 bases from V and 4 bases from J; junction bases left unmatched: 8. CDR3 length: 16 amino acids.

This chain joins TRBV5-4 and TRBJ1-6; TRBD1 matches 7 bases. Germline CDR1 is SGHNT and CDR2 is YYREEE (reference sequence). The CDR3 contains 15 residues. With 2 bases clipped from V and 6 bases from J, the junction kept 5 bases outside the gene matches. The CDR3 is CASSLRQGSNSPLHF. CDR3 bases: TGTGCCAGCAGCTTACGACAGGGTAGTAATTCACCCCTCCACTTT.

This chain connects TRBV9 to TRBJ1-2, with D uncertain. In germline, CDR1 is SGDLS, CDR2 YYNGEE. The germline V and J ends were trimmed by 4 bases and 4 bases, with 11 bases remaining between them. This CDR3 is built from 13 residues. The CDR3 here is CASSPGRSYGYTF. The CDR3 DNA sequence: TGTGCCAGCAGCCCCGGTCGTTCCTATGGCTACACCTTC.

This chain joins TRBV18 and TRBJ2-6; the match to TRBD1 covers 7 bases. The CDR3 covers 20 residues. CDR1 and CDR2 (germline): KGHSH, LQKENI. V shed 3 bases and J 0 bases; nucleotides not matched to a gene: 14. CDR3 nucleotide sequence: TGTGCCAGCTCACCGAGCCCGGGACAGAGATCGAGCTCTGGGGCCAACGTCCTGACTTTC. Protein product: CASSPSPGQRSSSGANVLTF.

The J gene is TRBJ2-7, the V gene TRBV6-1; TRBD2 agrees at 8 bases. Trimming took 7 bases from V and 4 from J; bases not matched to a gene: 6. In germline, CDR1 is MNHNS, CDR2 SASEGT. This CDR3 spans 13 amino acids. The CDR3 here is CASTSGGVYEQYF. The CDR3 nucleotides are TGTGCCAGCACATCCGGGGGGGTTTACGAGCAGTACTTC.

The chain uses TRBV5-1 and TRBJ2-1, with 10 bases fitting TRBD2. This CDR3 spans 17 amino acids. The germline gives CDR1 SGHRS, CDR2 YFSETQ. V was clipped by 3 bases and J by 0 bases; unmatched bases: 6. The CDR3 DNA is TGCGCCAGCAGCTCTAGCTTAGCGGGAGGCTCCTACAATGAGCAGTTCTTC. Its translation: CASSSSLAGGSYNEQFF.

Only a few counts were recorded for this clone. The chain couples TRBV6-1 to TRBJ2-3; 16 bases align to TRBD2. Trimming at V came to 8 bases and at J to 6 bases, leaving 5 bases not matched to a gene. The CDR3 spans 15 residues. Germline CDR1 and CDR2: MNHNS and SASEGT. As DNA, the CDR3 is TGTGCCAGCCTGGGACTAGCGGGGGGGCCGGATACGCAGTATTTT. Translated, it gives CASLGLAGGPDTQYF.

This clone has only one observation. This chain's CDR3 is CASSLRQGVLSGANVLTF. CDR3 DNA sequence: TGTGCCAGCAGCTTACGACAGGGTGTGCTTTCTGGGGCCAACGTCCTGACTTTC. The chain links TRBV7-6 to TRBJ2-6, with 7 bases that match TRBD1. The CDR3 covers 18 residues. V was pared by 2 bases and J by 1 base, with 8 bases of the junction left unmatched. Germline V CDR1 and CDR2: SGHVS, FNYEAQ.

V gene TRBV29-1 combines with J gene TRBJ1-2, with D possibly being TRBD1 (5 bases). Between the trimmed V and J ends, which lost 6 bases and 0 bases, there was a span of 11 bases. In germline, CDR1 is SQVTM, CDR2 ANQGSEA. CDR3 length: 13 amino acids. The CDR3 DNA reads TGCAGCGTCTACAGGCCCTCTAACTATGGCTACACCTTC. This gives the protein CSVYRPSNYGYTF. Combining the CDR3 with reference TRBV29-1 and TRBJ1-2 gives the whole variable domain SAVISQKPSRDICQRGTSLTIQCQVDSQVTMMFWYRQQPGQSLTLIATANQGSEATYESGFVIDKFPISRPNLTFSTLTVSNMSPEDSSIYLCSVYRPSNYGYTFGSGTRLTVV.